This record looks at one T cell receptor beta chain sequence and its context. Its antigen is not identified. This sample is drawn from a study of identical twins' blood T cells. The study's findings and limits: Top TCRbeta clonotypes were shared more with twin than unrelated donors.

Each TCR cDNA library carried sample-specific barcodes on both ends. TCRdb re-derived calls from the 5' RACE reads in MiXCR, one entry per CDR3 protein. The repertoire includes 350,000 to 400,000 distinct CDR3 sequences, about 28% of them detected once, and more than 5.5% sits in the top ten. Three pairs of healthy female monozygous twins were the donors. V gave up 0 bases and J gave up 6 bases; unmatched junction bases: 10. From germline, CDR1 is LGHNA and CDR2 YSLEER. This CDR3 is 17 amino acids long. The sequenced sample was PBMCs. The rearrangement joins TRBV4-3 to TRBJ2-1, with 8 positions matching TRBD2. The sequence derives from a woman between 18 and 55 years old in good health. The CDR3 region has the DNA TGCGCCAGCAGCCAAGATGGGACCGGGAGGGCCTTCAATGAGCAGTTCTTC. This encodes CASSQDGTGRAFNEQFF.